This entry lists 2 T cell receptor beta chains sequenced from one sample in a study of T cell repertoires in cytomegalovirus infection (dated by TCRdb to about 2019). The sample's treatment or condition, from its label and the paper: in vitro stimulation with specific CMV peptide epitopes to enrich CMV-specific T cells. Their target antigens are unknown. Instrument on record: Illumina HiSeq 1500. TCRdb reworked the public reads: Q25 trimming with fastp, MiXCR clone assembly, productive beta chains retained. Rows are unified per CDR3 protein, each entry keeping the most common DNA and genes. The sample table holds about 220,000 distinct CDR3 sequences, of which around two fifths were seen once. Jointly, the top ten make up 59% of the sample. The material sequenced was CD8+ T cells from cultured PBMCs, taken from culture after CMV antigen stimulation. All receptors come from a human donor in good health (CMV status not recorded). Some clones in this sample may be carry-over from other donors' samples.

This clonotype was picked up a small number of times. The chain employs TRBV7-9 and TRBJ2-7; no clear D. Trimming removed 5 bases at V and 4 bases at J, with 9 bases between. Germline CDR1 reads SEHNR; CDR2 reads FQNEAQ (reference sequence). The CDR3 runs to 12 residues. The CDR3 sequence is CASSPDGYEQYF. Written as DNA, the CDR3 is TGTGCCAGCAGCCCGGATGGATACGAGCAGTACTTC. Based on the CDR3 plus reference TRBV7-9 and TRBJ2-7, the full variable domain is DTGVSQNPRHKITKRGQNVTFRCDPISEHNRLYWYRQTLGQGPEFLTYFQNEAQLEKSRLLSDRFSAERPKGSFSTLEIQRTEQGDSAMYLCASSPDGYEQYFGPGTRLTVT.

This clonotype was detected only a few times. The rearrangement links TRBV6-2 or TRBV6-3 to TRBJ1-5; no clear D. Germline V gene lookup returns CDR1 MNHEY and CDR2 SVGEGT. The CDR3 is made up of 13 amino acids. V was cut by 10 bases and J by 0 bases, with 10 bases left in between. The CDR3: CAIGEYSNQPQHF. The CDR3 region has the DNA TGTGCCATCGGGGAGTATAGCAATCAGCCCCAGCATTTT.